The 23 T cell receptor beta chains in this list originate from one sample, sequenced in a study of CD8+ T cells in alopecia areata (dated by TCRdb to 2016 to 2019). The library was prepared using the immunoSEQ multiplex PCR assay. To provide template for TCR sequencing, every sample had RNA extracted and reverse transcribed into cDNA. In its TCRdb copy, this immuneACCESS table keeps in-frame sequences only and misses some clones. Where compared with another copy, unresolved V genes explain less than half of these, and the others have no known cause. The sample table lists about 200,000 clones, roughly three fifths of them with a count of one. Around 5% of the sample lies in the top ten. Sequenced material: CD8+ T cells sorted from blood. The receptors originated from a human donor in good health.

This CDR3 reads CASSLSWVASGVVEETQYF. The CDR3 nucleotides are TGTGCCAGCAGCTTGAGCTGGGTGGCTAGCGGGGTGGTGGAGGAGACCCAGTACTTC. V and J are TRBV7-2 and TRBJ2-5, with TRBD2 matching over 9 bases. The CDR3 is made up of 19 amino acids. CDR1 and CDR2 from the germline V gene are SGHTA and FQGNSA. After removal of 3 bases from V and 5 bases from J, the junction contained 19 bases not matched to a gene.

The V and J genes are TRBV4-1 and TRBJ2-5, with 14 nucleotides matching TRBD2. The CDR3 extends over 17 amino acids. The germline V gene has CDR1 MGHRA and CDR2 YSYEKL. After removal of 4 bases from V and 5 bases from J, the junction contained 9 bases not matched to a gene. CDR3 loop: CASSPLTSGGARETQYF. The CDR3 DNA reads TGCGCCAGCAGCCCCTTGACTAGCGGGGGGGCAAGGGAGACCCAGTACTTC.

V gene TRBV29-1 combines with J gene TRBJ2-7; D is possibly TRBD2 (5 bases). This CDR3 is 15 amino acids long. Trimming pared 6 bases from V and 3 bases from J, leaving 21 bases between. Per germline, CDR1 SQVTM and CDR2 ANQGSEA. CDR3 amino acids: CSVVTSEERGYEQYF. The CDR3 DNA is TGCAGCGTAGTAACCTCCGAAGAACGGGGCTACGAGCAGTACTTC.

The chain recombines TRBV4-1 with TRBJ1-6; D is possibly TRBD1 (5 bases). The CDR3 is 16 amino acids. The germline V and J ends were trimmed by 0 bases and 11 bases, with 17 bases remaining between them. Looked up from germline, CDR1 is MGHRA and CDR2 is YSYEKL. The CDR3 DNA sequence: TGCGCCAGCAGCCAAGATCGATGGGGTTCGGGGGCACCCCTCCACTTT. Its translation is CASSQDRWGSGAPLHF.

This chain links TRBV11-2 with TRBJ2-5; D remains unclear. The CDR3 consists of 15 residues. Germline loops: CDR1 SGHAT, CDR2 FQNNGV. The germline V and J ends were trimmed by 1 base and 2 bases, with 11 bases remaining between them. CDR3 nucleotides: TGTGCCAGCAGCTTAGGGGTTCGCACACAAGAGACCCAGTACTTC. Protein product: CASSLGVRTQETQYF.

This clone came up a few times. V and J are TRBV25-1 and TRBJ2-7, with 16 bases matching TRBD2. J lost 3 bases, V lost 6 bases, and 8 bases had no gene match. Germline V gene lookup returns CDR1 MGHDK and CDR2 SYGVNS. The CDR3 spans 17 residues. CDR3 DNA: TGTGCCAGCAGCAGGGGGACTAGCGGGGGGGCCGGCTACGAGCAGTACTTC. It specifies CASSRGTSGGAGYEQYF.

CDR3 bases: TGTGCCAGCAGCTCCCGGACAGCTAACTATGGCTACACCTTC. This gives the protein CASSSRTANYGYTF. J is TRBJ1-2 and V is TRBV7-8; possible D gene TRBD1, 6 bases. Germline V gives CDR1 SGHVS, CDR2 FQNEAQ. CDR3 length: 14 residues. V was shortened by 4 bases and J by 0 bases, with 9 bases between the two germline ends.

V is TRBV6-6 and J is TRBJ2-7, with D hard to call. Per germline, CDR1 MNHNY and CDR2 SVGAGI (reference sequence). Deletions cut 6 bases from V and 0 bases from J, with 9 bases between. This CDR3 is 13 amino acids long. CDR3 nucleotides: TGTGCCAGCAGCCCCAGGAGCTCCTACGAGCAGTACTTC. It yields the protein CASSPRSSYEQYF.

The CDR3 DNA sequence: TGCGCCAGCAGCCAAGATCAGAACAGTTGGGAGACCCAGTACTTC. The encoded protein is CASSQDQNSWETQYF. This chain uses TRBV4-1 with TRBJ2-5; D remains ambiguous. Trimming took 0 bases from V and 5 from J, leaving 13 bases between them. The length of the CDR3 is 15 residues. CDR1 MGHRA and CDR2 YSYEKL come from the germline V gene.

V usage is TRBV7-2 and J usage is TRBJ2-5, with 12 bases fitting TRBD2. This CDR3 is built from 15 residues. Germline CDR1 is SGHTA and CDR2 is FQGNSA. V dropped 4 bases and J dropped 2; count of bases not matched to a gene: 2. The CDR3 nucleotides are TGTGCCAGCAGCTCCGGGACTAGCGGGCAAGAGACCCAGTACTTC. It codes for CASSSGTSGQETQYF.

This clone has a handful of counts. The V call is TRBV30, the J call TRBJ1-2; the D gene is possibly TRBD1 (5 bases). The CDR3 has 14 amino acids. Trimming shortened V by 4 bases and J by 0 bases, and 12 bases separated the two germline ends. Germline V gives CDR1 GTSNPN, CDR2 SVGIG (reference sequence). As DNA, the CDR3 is TGTGCCTGGAACCGGGACGGAACTAACTATGGCTACACCTTC. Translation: CAWNRDGTNYGYTF.

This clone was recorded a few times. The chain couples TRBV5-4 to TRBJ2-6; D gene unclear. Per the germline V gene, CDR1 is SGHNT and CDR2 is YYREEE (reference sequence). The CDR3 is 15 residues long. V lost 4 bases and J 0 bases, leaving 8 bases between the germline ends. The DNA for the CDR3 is TGTGCCAGCAGCGCTGACCCCTCTGGGGCCAACGTCCTGACTTTC. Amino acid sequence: CASSADPSGANVLTF.

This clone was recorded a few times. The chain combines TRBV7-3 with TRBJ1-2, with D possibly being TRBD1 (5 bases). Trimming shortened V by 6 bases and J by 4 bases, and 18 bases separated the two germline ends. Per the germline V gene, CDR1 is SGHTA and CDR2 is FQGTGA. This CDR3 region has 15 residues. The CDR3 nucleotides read TGTGCCAGCAGTTTGGGCTGGGGCCGGTCCTATGGCTACACCTTC. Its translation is CASSLGWGRSYGYTF.

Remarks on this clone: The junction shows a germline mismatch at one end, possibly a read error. CDR3 nucleotide sequence: TGCAGCGGTGAACAGGGAGTTGAAGCTTTCTTT. The encoded protein is CSGEQGVEAFF. The rearrangement links TRBV29-1 to TRBJ1-1, with D maybe TRBD1 (6 bases). The germline V gene encodes CDR1 SQVTM and CDR2 ANQGSEA. The CDR3 has 11 residues.

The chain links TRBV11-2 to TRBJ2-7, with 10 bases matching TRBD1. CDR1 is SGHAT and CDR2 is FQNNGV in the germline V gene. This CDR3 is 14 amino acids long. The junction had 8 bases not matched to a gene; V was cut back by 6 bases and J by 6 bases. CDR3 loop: CASSLPGQGSEQYF. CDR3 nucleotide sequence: TGTGCCAGCAGTCTTCCGGGACAGGGGAGCGAGCAGTACTTC.

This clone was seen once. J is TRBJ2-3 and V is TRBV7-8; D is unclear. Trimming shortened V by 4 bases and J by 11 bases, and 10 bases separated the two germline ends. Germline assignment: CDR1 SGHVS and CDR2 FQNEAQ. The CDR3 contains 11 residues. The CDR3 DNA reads TGTGCCAGCAGCTCGGCGGTTGGGCAGTATTTT. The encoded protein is CASSSAVGQYF.

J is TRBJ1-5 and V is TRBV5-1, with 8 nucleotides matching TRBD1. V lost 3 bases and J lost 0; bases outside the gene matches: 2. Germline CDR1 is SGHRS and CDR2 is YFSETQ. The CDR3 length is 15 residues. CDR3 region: CASSSTGDSNQPQHF. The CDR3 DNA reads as TGCGCCAGCAGCTCGACAGGGGATAGCAATCAGCCCCAGCATTTT.

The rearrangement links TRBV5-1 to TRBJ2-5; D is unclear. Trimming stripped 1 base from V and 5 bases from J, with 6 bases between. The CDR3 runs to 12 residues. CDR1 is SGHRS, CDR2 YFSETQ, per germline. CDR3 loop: CASSLLGETQYF. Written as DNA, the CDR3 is TGCGCCAGCAGCTTGTTAGGGGAGACCCAGTACTTC.

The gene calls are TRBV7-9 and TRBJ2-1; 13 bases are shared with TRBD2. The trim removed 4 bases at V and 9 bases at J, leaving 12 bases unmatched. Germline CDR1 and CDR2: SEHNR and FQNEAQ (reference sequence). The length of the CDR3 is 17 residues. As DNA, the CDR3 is TGTGCCAGCAGCTCCGGCTTGGGACTAGCGGGGCTGGGTGAGCAGTTCTTC. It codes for CASSSGLGLAGLGEQFF.

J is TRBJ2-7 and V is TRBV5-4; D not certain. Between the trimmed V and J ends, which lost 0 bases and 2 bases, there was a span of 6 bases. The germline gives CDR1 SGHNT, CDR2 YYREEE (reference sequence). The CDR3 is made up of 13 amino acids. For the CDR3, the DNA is TGTGCCAGCAGCTTGGGCAGGACCTACGAGCAGTACTTC. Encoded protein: CASSLGRTYEQYF.

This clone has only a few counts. In DNA, the CDR3 is TGTGCCAGCAGCCCCTTTAGCGGGGTACTATGGAATGAGCAGTTCTTC. This sequence encodes CASSPFSGVLWNEQFF. The rearrangement joins TRBV5-6 to TRBJ2-1, with 8 nucleotides matching TRBD2. The CDR3 sequence is 16 residues long. Germline CDR1 is SGHDT and CDR2 is YYEEEE. The ends lost 4 bases at V and 7 bases at J; junction bases unmatched: 13.

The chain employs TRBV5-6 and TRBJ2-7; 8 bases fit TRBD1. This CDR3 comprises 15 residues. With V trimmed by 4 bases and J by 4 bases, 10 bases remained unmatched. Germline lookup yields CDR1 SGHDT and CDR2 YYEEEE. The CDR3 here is CASSPLTGDKYEQYF. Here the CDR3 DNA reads TGTGCCAGCAGCCCACTGACAGGGGATAAGTACGAGCAGTACTTC. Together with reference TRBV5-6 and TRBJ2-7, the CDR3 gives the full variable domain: DAGVTQSPTHLIKTRGQQVTLRCSPKSGHDTVSWYQQALGQGPQFIFQYYEEEERQRGNFPDRFSGHQFPNYSSELNVNALLLGDSALYLCASSPLTGDKYEQYFGPGTRLTVT.

CDR3 protein: CASSESPDRAWYCYTF. CDR3 DNA: TGTGCCAGCAGTGAATCCCCCGACAGGGCTTGGTATTGCTACACCTTC. V usage is TRBV6-1 and J usage is TRBJ1-2; TRBD1 aligns across 7 bases. Germline loops: CDR1 MNHNS, CDR2 SASEGT. V lost 2 bases and J lost 9; bases outside the gene matches: 15. The CDR3 loop spans 16 amino acids.